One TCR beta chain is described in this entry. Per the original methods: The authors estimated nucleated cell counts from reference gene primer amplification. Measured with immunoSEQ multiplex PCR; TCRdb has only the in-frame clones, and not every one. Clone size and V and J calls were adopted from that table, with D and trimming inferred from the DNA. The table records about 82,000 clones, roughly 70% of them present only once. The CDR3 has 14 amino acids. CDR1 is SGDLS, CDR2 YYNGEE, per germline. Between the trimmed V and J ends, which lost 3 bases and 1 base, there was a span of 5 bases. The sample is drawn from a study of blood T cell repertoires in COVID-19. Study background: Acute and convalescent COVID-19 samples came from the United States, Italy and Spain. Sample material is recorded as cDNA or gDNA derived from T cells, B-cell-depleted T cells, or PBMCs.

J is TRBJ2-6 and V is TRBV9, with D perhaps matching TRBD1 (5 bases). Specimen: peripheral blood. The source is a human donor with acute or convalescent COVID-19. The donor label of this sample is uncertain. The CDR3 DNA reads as TGTGCCAGCAGCGCAGGGTCTGGGGCCAACGTCCTGACTTTC. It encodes CASSAGSGANVLTF.